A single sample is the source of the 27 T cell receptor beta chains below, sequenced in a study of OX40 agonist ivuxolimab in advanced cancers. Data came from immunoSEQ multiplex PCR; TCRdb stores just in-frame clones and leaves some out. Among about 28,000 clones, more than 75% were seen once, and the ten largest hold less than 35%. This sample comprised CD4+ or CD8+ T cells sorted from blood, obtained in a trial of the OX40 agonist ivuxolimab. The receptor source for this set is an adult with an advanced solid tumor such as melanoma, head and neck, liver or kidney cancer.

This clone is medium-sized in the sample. The CDR3 DNA sequence: TGTGCCAGCAGCCTCCTTACTGGACCTCTTCAGTTCTTC. This codes for CASSLLTGPLQFF. This rearrangement joins TRBV11-2 to TRBJ2-1; D remains unclear. Germline V gives CDR1 SGHAT, CDR2 FQNNGV. The CDR3 covers 13 residues. V lost 5 bases and J 13 bases, leaving 18 bases between the germline ends.

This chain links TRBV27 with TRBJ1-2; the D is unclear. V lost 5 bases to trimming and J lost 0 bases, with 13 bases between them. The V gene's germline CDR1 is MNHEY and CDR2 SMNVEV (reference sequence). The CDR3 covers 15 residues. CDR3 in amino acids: CASSTAPDSNYGYTF. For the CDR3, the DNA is TGTGCCAGCAGTACCGCCCCAGACTCTAACTATGGCTACACCTTC.

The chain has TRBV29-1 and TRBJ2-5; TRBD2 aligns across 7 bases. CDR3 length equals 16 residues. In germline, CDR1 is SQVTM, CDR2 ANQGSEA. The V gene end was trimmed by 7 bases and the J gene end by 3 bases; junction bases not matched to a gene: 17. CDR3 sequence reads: CSALRVQTSVKETQYF. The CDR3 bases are TGCAGCGCGCTGCGCGTACAAACTAGCGTAAAAGAGACCCAGTACTTC.

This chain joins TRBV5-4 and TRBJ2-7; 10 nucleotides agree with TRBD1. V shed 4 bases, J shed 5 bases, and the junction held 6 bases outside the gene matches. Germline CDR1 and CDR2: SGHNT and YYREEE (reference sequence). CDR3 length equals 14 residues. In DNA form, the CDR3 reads TGTGCCAGCAGCCTAACCGGGACAGGGGACGAGCAGTACTTC. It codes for CASSLTGTGDEQYF.

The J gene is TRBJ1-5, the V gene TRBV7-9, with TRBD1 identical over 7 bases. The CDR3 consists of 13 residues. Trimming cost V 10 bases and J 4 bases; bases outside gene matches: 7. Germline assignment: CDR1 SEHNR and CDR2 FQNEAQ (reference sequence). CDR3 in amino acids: CATAGGPNQPQHF. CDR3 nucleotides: TGTGCCACCGCAGGGGGTCCAAATCAGCCCCAGCATTTT. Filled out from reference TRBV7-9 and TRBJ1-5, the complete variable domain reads DTGVSQNPRHKITKRGQNVTFRCDPISEHNRLYWYRQTLGQGPEFLTYFQNEAQLEKSRLLSDRFSAERPKGSFSTLEIQRTEQGDSAMYLCATAGGPNQPQHFGDGTRLSIL.

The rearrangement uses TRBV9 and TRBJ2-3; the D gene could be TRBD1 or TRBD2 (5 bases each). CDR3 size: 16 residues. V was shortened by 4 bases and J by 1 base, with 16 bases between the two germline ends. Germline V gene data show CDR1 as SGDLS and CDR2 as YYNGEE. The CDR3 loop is CASSSLRGSGTDTQYF. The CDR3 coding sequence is TGTGCCAGCAGCTCCCTGAGGGGTAGCGGCACAGATACGCAGTATTTT.

CDR3: CASSQHTAYEQYF. In DNA, the CDR3 is TGCGCCAGCAGCCAACACACAGCCTACGAGCAGTACTTC. The gene calls are TRBV4-1 and TRBJ2-7; D is unclear. The germline CDR1 and CDR2 sequences are MGHRA and YSYEKL. The CDR3 has 13 residues. V lost 2 bases and J 2 bases, leaving 7 bases between the germline ends.

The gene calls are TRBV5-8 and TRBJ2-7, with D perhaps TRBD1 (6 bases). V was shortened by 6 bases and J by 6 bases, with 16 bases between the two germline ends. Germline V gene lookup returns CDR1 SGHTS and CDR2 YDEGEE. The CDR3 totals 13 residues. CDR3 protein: CASNQGKSGEQYF. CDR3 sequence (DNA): TGTGCCAGCAACCAGGGGAAGTCAGGCGAGCAGTACTTC. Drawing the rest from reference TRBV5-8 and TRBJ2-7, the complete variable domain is EAGVTQSPTHLIKTRGQQATLRCSPISGHTSVYWYQQALGLGLQFLLWYDEGEERNRGNFPPRFSGRQFPNYSSELNVNALELEDSALYLCASNQGKSGEQYFGPGTRLTVT.

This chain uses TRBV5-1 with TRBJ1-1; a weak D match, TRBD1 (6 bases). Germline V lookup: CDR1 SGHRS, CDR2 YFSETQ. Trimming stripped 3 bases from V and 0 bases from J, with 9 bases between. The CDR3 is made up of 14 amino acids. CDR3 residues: CASSWGTLNTEAFF. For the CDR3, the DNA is TGCGCCAGCAGCTGGGGGACACTGAACACTGAAGCTTTCTTT.

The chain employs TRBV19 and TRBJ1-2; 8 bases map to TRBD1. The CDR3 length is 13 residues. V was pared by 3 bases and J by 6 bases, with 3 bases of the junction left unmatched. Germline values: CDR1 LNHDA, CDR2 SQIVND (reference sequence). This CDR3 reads CASSIQGANGYTF. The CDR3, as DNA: TGTGCCAGTAGTATCCAGGGGGCGAATGGCTACACCTTC.

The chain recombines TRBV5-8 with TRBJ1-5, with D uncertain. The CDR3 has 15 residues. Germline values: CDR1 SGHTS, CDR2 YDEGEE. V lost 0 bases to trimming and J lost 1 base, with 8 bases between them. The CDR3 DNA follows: TGTGCCAGCAGCTTGGTCGACGGCAGCAATCAGCCCCAGCATTTT. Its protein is CASSLVDGSNQPQHF.

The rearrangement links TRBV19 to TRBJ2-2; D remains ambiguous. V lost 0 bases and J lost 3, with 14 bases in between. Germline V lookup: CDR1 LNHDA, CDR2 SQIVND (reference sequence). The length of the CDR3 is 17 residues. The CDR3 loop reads CASSIDLRNTYTGELFF. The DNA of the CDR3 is TGTGCCAGTAGTATAGATCTAAGGAACACCTACACCGGGGAGCTGTTTTTT.

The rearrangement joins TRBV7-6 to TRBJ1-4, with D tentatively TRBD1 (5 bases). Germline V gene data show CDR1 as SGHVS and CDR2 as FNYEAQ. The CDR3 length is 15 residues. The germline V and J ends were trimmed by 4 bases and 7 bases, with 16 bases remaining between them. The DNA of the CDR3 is TGTGCCAGCAGCTCGGGACCCCTCGGGCTTGAAAAACTGTTTTTT. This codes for CASSSGPLGLEKLFF.

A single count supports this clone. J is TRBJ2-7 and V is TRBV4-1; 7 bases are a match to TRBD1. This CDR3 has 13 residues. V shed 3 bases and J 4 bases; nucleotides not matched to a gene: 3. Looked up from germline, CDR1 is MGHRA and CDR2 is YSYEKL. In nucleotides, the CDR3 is TGCGCCAGCAGCCAGGGGACAGATTACGAGCAGTACTTC. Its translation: CASSQGTDYEQYF.

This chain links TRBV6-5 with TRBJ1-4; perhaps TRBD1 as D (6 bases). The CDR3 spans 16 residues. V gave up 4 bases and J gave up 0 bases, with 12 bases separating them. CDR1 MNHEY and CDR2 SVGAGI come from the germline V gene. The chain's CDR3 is CASSLGHSATNEKLFF. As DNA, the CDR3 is TGTGCCAGCAGTTTGGGACATTCTGCAACTAATGAAAAACTGTTTTTT.

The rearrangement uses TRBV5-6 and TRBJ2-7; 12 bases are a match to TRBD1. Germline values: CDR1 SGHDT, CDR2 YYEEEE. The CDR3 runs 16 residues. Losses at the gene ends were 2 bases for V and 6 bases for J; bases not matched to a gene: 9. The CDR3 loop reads CASSLVGQGAAGEQYF. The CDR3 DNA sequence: TGTGCCAGCAGCTTAGTGGGACAGGGGGCGGCGGGCGAGCAGTACTTC. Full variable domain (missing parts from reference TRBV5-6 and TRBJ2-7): DAGVTQSPTHLIKTRGQQVTLRCSPKSGHDTVSWYQQALGQGPQFIFQYYEEEERQRGNFPDRFSGHQFPNYSSELNVNALLLGDSALYLCASSLVGQGAAGEQYFGPGTRLTVT.

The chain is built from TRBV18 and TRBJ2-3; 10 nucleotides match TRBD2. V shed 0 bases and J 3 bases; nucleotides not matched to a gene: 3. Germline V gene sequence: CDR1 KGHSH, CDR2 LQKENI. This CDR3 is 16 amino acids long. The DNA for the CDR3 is TGTGCCAGCTCACCACCTCTAGCGGGGGAGACAGATACGCAGTATTTT. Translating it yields CASSPPLAGETDTQYF.

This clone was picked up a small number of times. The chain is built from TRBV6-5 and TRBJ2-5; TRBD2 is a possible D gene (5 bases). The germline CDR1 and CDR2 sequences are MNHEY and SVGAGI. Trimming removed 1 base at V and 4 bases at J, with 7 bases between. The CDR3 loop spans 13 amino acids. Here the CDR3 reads CASSYYGGETQYF. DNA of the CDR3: TGTGCCAGCAGTTACTACGGAGGAGAGACCCAGTACTTC.

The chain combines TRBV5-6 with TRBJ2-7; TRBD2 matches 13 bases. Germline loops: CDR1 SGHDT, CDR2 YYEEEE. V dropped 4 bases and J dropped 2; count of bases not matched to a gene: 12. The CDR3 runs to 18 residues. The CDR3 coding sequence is TGTGCCAGCAGCCCAGTACCCGAGACTAGCGGGGGGCCCTACGAGCAGTACTTC. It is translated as CASSPVPETSGGPYEQYF.

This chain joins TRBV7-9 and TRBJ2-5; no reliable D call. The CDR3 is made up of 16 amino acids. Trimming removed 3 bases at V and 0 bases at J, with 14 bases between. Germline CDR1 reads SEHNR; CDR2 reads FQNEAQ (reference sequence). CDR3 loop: CASSFGSPMYQETQYF. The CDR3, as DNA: TGTGCCAGCAGCTTCGGATCCCCTATGTACCAAGAGACCCAGTACTTC.

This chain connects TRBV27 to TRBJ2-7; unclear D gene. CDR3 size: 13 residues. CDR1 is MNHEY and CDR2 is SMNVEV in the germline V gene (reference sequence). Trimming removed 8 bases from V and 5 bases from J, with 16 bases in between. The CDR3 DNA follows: TGTGCCAGCGGCCCGGTGGCTAAACACGAGCAGTACTTC. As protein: CASGPVAKHEQYF.

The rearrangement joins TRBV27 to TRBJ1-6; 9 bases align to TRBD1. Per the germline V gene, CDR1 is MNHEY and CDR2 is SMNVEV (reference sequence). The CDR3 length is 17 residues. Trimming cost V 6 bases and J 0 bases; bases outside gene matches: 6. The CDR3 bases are TGTGCCAGCAGCCCCGGGACAGGGAGCTCCTATAATTCACCCCTCCACTTT. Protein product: CASSPGTGSSYNSPLHF.

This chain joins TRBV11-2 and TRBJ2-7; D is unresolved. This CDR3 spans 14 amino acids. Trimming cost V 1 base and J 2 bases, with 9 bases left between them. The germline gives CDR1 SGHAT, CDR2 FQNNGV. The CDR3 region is CASSLVVTAYEQYF. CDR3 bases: TGTGCCAGCAGCTTAGTAGTTACGGCCTACGAGCAGTACTTC.

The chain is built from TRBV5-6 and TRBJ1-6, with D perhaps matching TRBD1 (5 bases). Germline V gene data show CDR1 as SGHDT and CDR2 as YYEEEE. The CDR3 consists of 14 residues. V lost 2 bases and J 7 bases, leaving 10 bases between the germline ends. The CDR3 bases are TGTGCCAGCAGCTTAAGTGGGGCGAATTCACCCCTCCACTTT. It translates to CASSLSGANSPLHF. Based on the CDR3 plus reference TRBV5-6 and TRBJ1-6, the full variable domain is DAGVTQSPTHLIKTRGQQVTLRCSPKSGHDTVSWYQQALGQGPQFIFQYYEEEERQRGNFPDRFSGHQFPNYSSELNVNALLLGDSALYLCASSLSGANSPLHFGNGTRLTVT.

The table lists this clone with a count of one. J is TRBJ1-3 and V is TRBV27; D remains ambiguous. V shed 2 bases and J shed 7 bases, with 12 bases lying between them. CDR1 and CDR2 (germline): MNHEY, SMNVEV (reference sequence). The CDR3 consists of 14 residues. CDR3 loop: CASSLAGNSNTIYF. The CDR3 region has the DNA TGTGCCAGCAGTTTAGCGGGGAATAGCAACACCATATATTTT.

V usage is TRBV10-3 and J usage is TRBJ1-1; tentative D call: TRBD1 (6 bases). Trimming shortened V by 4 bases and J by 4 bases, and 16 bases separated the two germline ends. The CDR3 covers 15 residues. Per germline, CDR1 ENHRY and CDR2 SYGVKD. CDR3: CAISGGRGVGTEAFF. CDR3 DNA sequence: TGTGCCATCAGTGGTGGCAGGGGAGTCGGCACTGAAGCTTTCTTT.

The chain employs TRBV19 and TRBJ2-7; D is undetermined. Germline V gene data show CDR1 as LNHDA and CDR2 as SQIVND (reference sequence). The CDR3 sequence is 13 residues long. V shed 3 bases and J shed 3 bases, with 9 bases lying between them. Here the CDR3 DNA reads TGTGCCAGTAGTATGTTAAACAGCTACGAGCAGTACTTC. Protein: CASSMLNSYEQYF. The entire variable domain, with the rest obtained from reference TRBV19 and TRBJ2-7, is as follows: DGGITQSPKYLFRKEGQNVTLSCEQNLNHDAMYWYRQDPGQGLRLIYYSQIVNDFQKGDIAEGYSVSREKKESFPLTVTSAQKNPTAFYLCASSMLNSYEQYFGPGTRLTVT.